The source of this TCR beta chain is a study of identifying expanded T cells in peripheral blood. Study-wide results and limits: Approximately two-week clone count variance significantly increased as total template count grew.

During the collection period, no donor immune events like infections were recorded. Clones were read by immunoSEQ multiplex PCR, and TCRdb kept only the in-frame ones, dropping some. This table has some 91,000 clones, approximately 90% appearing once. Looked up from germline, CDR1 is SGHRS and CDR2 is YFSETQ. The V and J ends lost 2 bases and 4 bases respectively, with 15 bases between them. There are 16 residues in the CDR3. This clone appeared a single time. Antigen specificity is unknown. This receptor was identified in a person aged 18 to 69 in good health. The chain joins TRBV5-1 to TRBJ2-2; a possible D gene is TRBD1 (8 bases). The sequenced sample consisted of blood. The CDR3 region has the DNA TGCGCCAGCAGCTTAAGAACAGGGGGGGTCACCGGGGAGCTGTTTTTT. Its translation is CASSLRTGGVTGELFF.